The 5 T cell receptor beta chains listed next were all sequenced from one sample in a study of T cells in Graves' hyperthyroidism and ophthalmopathy. Researchers took RNA transcripts and amplified the TCR beta CDR3 regions from them. First-round RT-PCR of the TCR CDR3 relied on the HTBI primer set. TCRdb redid the calling of the multiplex PCR reads with MiXCR, one entry per CDR3 protein. Altogether hundreds of thousands of distinct CDR3 sequences are present, around 15% being singletons, with the ten largest covering 3.5% to 4.5%. The sample comprised blood. Receptors were obtained from a woman in her forties with Graves' ophthalmopathy.

The sample holds many counts of this clonotype. This chain uses TRBV5-1 with TRBJ1-1; 9 bases agree with TRBD1. The length of the CDR3 is 14 residues. The ends lost 5 bases at V and 5 bases at J; junction bases unmatched: 7. Germline V lookup: CDR1 SGHRS, CDR2 YFSETQ. The CDR3 region is CASSTGGEGTEAFF. CDR3 nucleotide sequence: TGCGCCAGCAGTACAGGGGGCGAAGGTACTGAAGCTTTCTTT.

This clonotype was found a few times. A read error may be the cause here, since a much bigger clone is one base away. The chain links TRBV6-1 to TRBJ1-2, with a tentative D call TRBD1 (6 bases). This CDR3 spans 16 amino acids. Germline V gene sequence: CDR1 MNHNS, CDR2 SASEGT. In DNA form, the CDR3 reads TGTGCCAGCAGTGAAAGGGGGGCAGGGGTCCACTATGGCTGCACCTTC. The encoded protein is CASSERGAGVHYGCTF.

In this sample, this clonotype turned up many times. CDR3 coding DNA: TGTGCCAGCAGTTTCCGGGGGCAAACGGGCATTCAGTACTTC. This encodes CASSFRGQTGIQYF. The gene calls are TRBV28 and TRBJ2-4; D possibly uses TRBD1 or TRBD2 (6 bases each). The CDR3 spans 14 residues. V was trimmed by 3 bases and J by 9 bases, leaving 15 bases between them. Germline CDR1 MDHEN, CDR2 SYDVKM.

This clonotype came up many times. V usage is TRBV6-5 and J usage is TRBJ2-7; a possible D gene is TRBD2 (6 bases). The CDR3 is 16 amino acids. Germline CDR1 MNHEY, CDR2 SVGAGI. Trimming took 0 bases from V and 4 from J, leaving 16 bases between them. Here the CDR3 DNA reads TGTGCCAGCAGTTACTCGATGGTGCCTAGCGAGTACGAGCAGTACTTC. It codes for CASSYSMVPSEYEQYF.

This clonotype was detected ten times or more. The rearrangement links TRBV7-2 to TRBJ1-1; D is unclear. With 2 bases removed from V and 5 bases from J, the gap between germline ends came to 9 bases. Germline assignment: CDR1 SGHTA and CDR2 FQGNSA. The CDR3 is 13 residues long. The CDR3 sequence: CASSLSLRTEAFF. In DNA form, the CDR3 reads TGTGCCAGCAGCTTATCTCTAAGGACTGAAGCTTTCTTT.